This T cell receptor beta chain emerged from a study of HIV-infected patients and healthy controls. This CDR3 comprises 13 residues. The J segment lost 0 bases and the V segment lost 6 bases, leaving 4 bases of the junction unmatched. Germline CDR1 is SQVTM and CDR2 is ANQGSEA. In this sample, this clonotype is medium-sized (0.01 to 0.1%). Antigen specificity is unknown. Alpha and beta constant-region primers primed reverse transcription of around 540 ng RNA. Using multiplexing indices, alpha and beta chain libraries were generated apart by chain-specific third strand synthesis. TCRdb recomputed calls from the 5' RACE reads with MiXCR, one row per CDR3 protein. The sample contains approximately 15,000 distinct CDR3 sequences, approximately 5% of which appear only once. The study's findings and limits: Compared with healthy controls, HIV-infected patients showed less CDR3 sharing between individuals.

The repertoire came from unfractionated whole blood and reflected all unsorted peripheral T cells. RNA came from roughly 2.3 ml of peripheral blood. This chain connects TRBV29-1 to TRBJ2-5; 7 bases align to TRBD1. The sequenced sample was blood. The sequence was obtained from an adult in good health. CDR3 loop: CSVTGQDQETQYF. The DNA for the CDR3 is TGCAGCGTCACTGGACAGGACCAAGAGACCCAGTACTTC.